The 30 T cell receptor beta chains presented below share a single source sample, sequenced in a study of cytomegalovirus exposure and HLA in healthy donors. PCR primers comprised 60 Vbeta and 13 Jbeta primers. TCRdb keeps only in-frame clones here, not all; method: immunoSEQ multiplex PCR. There are some 120,000 clones in the sample; 75% to 85% occur only once, and 1% lies in the top ten. Sample: PBMCs. Source of these receptors: a man aged 35 to 55 in good health and CMV-seronegative.

This chain joins TRBV6-1 and TRBJ2-4; possible D gene TRBD1, 6 bases. This CDR3 region has 15 residues. From germline, CDR1 is MNHNS and CDR2 SASEGT. V dropped 6 bases and J dropped 0 bases, with 12 bases sitting between them. The CDR3 spells CASSWTAIAKNIQYF. In DNA form, the CDR3 reads TGTGCCAGCAGCTGGACAGCCATAGCCAAAAACATTCAGTACTTC.

The gene calls are TRBV29-1 and TRBJ2-1; 7 bases are shared with TRBD2. The CDR3 sequence is 15 residues long. J was trimmed by 3 bases and V by 3 bases; bases with no gene match: 8. Germline-derived CDR1 and CDR2 are SQVTM and ANQGSEA. CDR3 loop: CSVEGLAEHYNEQFF. The CDR3 DNA reads TGCAGCGTTGAGGGGCTAGCGGAGCACTACAATGAGCAGTTCTTC.

This chain joins TRBV19 and TRBJ1-5, with D perhaps matching TRBD1 (5 bases). This CDR3 region has 15 residues. V gave up 5 bases and J gave up 4 bases, with 15 bases separating them. The germline V gene has CDR1 LNHDA and CDR2 SQIVND (reference sequence). Written as DNA, the CDR3 is TGTGCCAGTAGTCTCCAGGGTTGGGTGAATCAGCCCCAGCATTTT. Encoded protein: CASSLQGWVNQPQHF.

The V call is TRBV30, the J call TRBJ1-2; tentatively, D is TRBD1 (6 bases). V lost 6 bases and J 4 bases, leaving 15 bases between the germline ends. The CDR3 covers 13 residues. Germline V lookup: CDR1 GTSNPN, CDR2 SVGIG (reference sequence). DNA for the CDR3: TGTGCCTGTGAACAGGGAAGCACCTATGGCTACACCTTC. Translation gives CACEQGSTYGYTF.

The chain uses TRBV6-5 and TRBJ2-3; D gene uncertain. The CDR3 extends over 13 amino acids. The V gene's germline CDR1 is MNHEY and CDR2 SVGAGI. Deletions cut 2 bases from V and 6 bases from J, with 9 bases between. For the CDR3, the DNA is TGTGCCAGCAGTTACCAGGTTCGGGATACGCAGTATTTT. Amino acids: CASSYQVRDTQYF.

The chain is built from TRBV28 and TRBJ2-3; 7 positions agree with TRBD1. The length of the CDR3 is 16 residues. Trimming at V came to 2 bases and at J to 2 bases, leaving 7 bases not matched to a gene. Germline-derived CDR1 and CDR2 are MDHEN and SYDVKM. The CDR3 DNA follows: TGTGCCAGCAGTTTAAGGGGGCACACCGTCACAGATACGCAGTATTTT. Translating gives CASSLRGHTVTDTQYF.

This clone is a singleton in its sample. This chain joins TRBV9 and TRBJ1-5; D is unclear. The germline V and J ends were trimmed by 3 bases and 7 bases, with 17 bases remaining between them. The germline V gene has CDR1 SGDLS and CDR2 YYNGEE. The CDR3 runs 15 residues. The CDR3 sequence is CASSAGGAREQPQHF. The CDR3 coding sequence is TGTGCCAGCAGCGCAGGAGGAGCACGGGAGCAGCCCCAGCATTTT. Based on the CDR3 plus reference TRBV9 and TRBJ1-5, the full variable domain is DSGVTQTPKHLITATGQRVTLRCSPRSGDLSVYWYQQSLDQGLQFLIQYYNGEERAKGNILERFSAQQFPDLHSELNLSSLELGDSALYFCASSAGGAREQPQHFGDGTRLSIL.

V and J are TRBV29-1 and TRBJ2-1, with 10 bases lining up with TRBD2. The CDR3 covers 18 residues. Germline V gene sequence: CDR1 SQVTM, CDR2 ANQGSEA. The J segment lost 6 bases and the V segment lost 5 bases, leaving 19 bases of the junction unmatched. This chain's CDR3 is CSVRGSATSGNWINEQFF. CDR3 in DNA: TGCAGCGTTCGAGGTTCGGCCACTAGCGGGAACTGGATCAATGAGCAGTTCTTC.

This chain connects TRBV18 to TRBJ2-7; D is perhaps TRBD2 (5 bases). There are 16 residues in the CDR3. V lost 3 bases, J lost 0 bases, and 15 bases lay in between. Germline V gene lookup returns CDR1 KGHSH and CDR2 LQKENI. CDR3 in amino acids: CASSPRGGASSYEQYF. The CDR3 DNA is TGTGCCAGCTCACCCCGAGGAGGTGCAAGCTCCTACGAGCAGTACTTC.

This clone occurred a few times. The V call is TRBV28, the J call TRBJ1-2; 11 bases fit TRBD1. The CDR3 contains 17 residues. Trimming took 7 bases from V and 5 from J; bases not matched to a gene: 15. Germline V gene sequence: CDR1 MDHEN, CDR2 SYDVKM. CDR3 region: CASNPPGGGQGVYGYTF. In nucleotides, the CDR3 is TGTGCCAGCAACCCCCCTGGAGGGGGACAGGGGGTTTATGGCTACACCTTC.

The CDR3 DNA reads TGCGCCAGCAGCCAGACAGGGTCCCCCTTGGGAGAGACCCAGTACTTC. It codes for CASSQTGSPLGETQYF. The gene calls are TRBV4-1 and TRBJ2-5; TRBD1 matches 7 bases. Germline V gene data show CDR1 as MGHRA and CDR2 as YSYEKL. This CDR3 contains 16 residues. V lost 3 bases, J lost 4 bases, and 11 bases stayed unmatched.

This clone was recorded a few times. V is TRBV28 and J is TRBJ2-5; TRBD1 matches 8 bases. This CDR3 has 14 amino acids. V shed 4 bases, J shed 3 bases, and the junction held 4 bases outside the gene matches. In germline, CDR1 is MDHEN, CDR2 SYDVKM. The CDR3 region is CASSSPDREETQYF. CDR3 nucleotide sequence: TGTGCCAGCAGTTCCCCGGACAGGGAAGAGACCCAGTACTTC.

This chain connects TRBV2 to TRBJ1-2, with D tentatively TRBD1 (6 bases). The CDR3 is 13 residues long. Germline V gene sequence: CDR1 SNHLY, CDR2 FYNNEI. Trimming shortened V by 6 bases and J by 7 bases, and 15 bases separated the two germline ends. The CDR3 loop is CASSPQGRGGYTF. The CDR3 DNA follows: TGTGCCAGCAGCCCACAGGGTAGAGGTGGCTACACCTTC.

This chain connects TRBV6-5 to TRBJ2-5; D gene unclear. This CDR3 has 14 amino acids. V shed 4 bases and J shed 5 bases, with 14 bases lying between them. Germline CDR1 and CDR2: MNHEY and SVGAGI. CDR3 in DNA: TGTGCCAGCAGTTCCGTCCGATTCGGGGAGACCCAGTACTTC. It encodes CASSSVRFGETQYF.

The J gene is TRBJ1-1, the V gene TRBV27, with D perhaps matching TRBD1 (5 bases). CDR3 length: 16 residues. Germline V gives CDR1 MNHEY, CDR2 SMNVEV (reference sequence). With 6 bases removed from V and 0 bases from J, the gap between germline ends came to 17 bases. The CDR3 DNA follows: TGTGCCAGCAGCACAGTCCGGACGGACATGAACACTGAAGCTTTCTTT. Encoded protein: CASSTVRTDMNTEAFF.

This rearrangement joins TRBV6-5 to TRBJ1-4; perhaps TRBD1 as D (5 bases). This CDR3 has 12 amino acids. V lost 6 bases and J lost 4, with 6 bases in between. CDR1 MNHEY and CDR2 SVGAGI come from the germline V gene. CDR3 bases: TGTGCCAGCAGCGACAGTAATGAAAAACTGTTTTTT. This gives the protein CASSDSNEKLFF.

CDR3 loop: CASTQTGGDTQYF. In nucleotides, the CDR3 is TGTGCCAGCACCCAAACCGGGGGAGATACGCAGTATTTT. The chain is built from TRBV6-5 and TRBJ2-3, with D possibly matching TRBD2 (6 bases). V dropped 7 bases and J dropped 5 bases, with 13 bases sitting between them. This CDR3 is 13 amino acids long. The V gene's germline CDR1 is MNHEY and CDR2 SVGAGI.

The chain joins TRBV5-1 to TRBJ2-2; TRBD2 matches at 10 bases. The germline V gene has CDR1 SGHRS and CDR2 YFSETQ. The CDR3 is 16 amino acids. V lost 7 bases, J lost 2 bases, and 8 bases stayed unmatched. The CDR3 DNA reads as TGCGCCAGCTCCCTCCTAGCGGGGGCCAACACCGGGGAGCTGTTTTTT. Translating gives CASSLLAGANTGELFF.

The V call is TRBV7-2, the J call TRBJ1-2; unclear D gene. The CDR3 contains 13 residues. The V end was cut by 0 bases, the J end by 8 bases, with 10 bases between. The germline CDR1 and CDR2 sequences are SGHTA and FQGNSA. In nucleotides, the CDR3 is TGTGCCAGCAGCTTAGCGCTTGGGCAGGGCTACACCTTC. This gives the protein CASSLALGQGYTF.

The chain links TRBV7-7 to TRBJ2-7, with 7 nucleotides matching TRBD2. V shed 5 bases and J 2 bases; nucleotides not matched to a gene: 3. The CDR3 totals 13 residues. Germline V lookup: CDR1 SSHAT, CDR2 FNYEAQ (reference sequence). CDR3 coding DNA: TGTGCCAGCAGCGAAGCGGGGACCTACGAGCAGTACTTC. This translates into CASSEAGTYEQYF.

This sequence joins TRBV29-1 and TRBJ2-1; 9 positions match TRBD2. The CDR3 contains 14 residues. The germline CDR1 and CDR2 sequences are SQVTM and ANQGSEA. V was pared by 3 bases and J by 3 bases, with 3 bases of the junction left unmatched. Here the CDR3 reads CSVEREGRYNEQFF. CDR3 sequence (DNA): TGCAGCGTTGAGCGGGAGGGCCGCTACAATGAGCAGTTCTTC.

The V and J genes are TRBV30 and TRBJ2-1, with 10 positions matching TRBD1. The CDR3 is 13 residues long. V dropped 1 base and J dropped 9; count of bases not matched to a gene: 3. CDR1 is GTSNPN and CDR2 is SVGIG in the germline V gene (reference sequence). CDR3 residues: CAWSGTGGGEQFF. The CDR3 bases are TGTGCCTGGAGTGGGACAGGGGGAGGTGAGCAGTTCTTC.

This clone was counted a single time. The chain couples TRBV7-2 to TRBJ2-7; TRBD2 matches at 13 bases. The CDR3 is 15 amino acids. Germline CDR1 and CDR2: SGHTA and FQGNSA. V was clipped by 5 bases and J by 0 bases; unmatched bases: 1. The CDR3 is CASSRTSGGSYEQYF. For the CDR3, the DNA is TGTGCCAGCAGCCGGACTAGCGGGGGCTCCTACGAGCAGTACTTC.

V usage is TRBV5-4 and J usage is TRBJ2-2; TRBD2 matches at 8 bases. Germline CDR1 is SGHNT and CDR2 is YYREEE (reference sequence). The CDR3 loop spans 15 amino acids. V shed 4 bases and J 3 bases; nucleotides not matched to a gene: 5. The DNA for the CDR3 is TGTGCCAGCAGCCGACCCGGGGGGGACACCGGGGAGCTGTTTTTT. Amino acids: CASSRPGGDTGELFF.

V usage is TRBV30 and J usage is TRBJ1-3; TRBD1 is a possible D gene (5 bases). Trimming took 2 bases from V and 3 from J, leaving 5 bases between them. Looked up from germline, CDR1 is GTSNPN and CDR2 is SVGIG (reference sequence). This CDR3 region has 12 residues. Here the CDR3 DNA reads TGTGCCTGGAGTCAGGGTGGAAACACCATATATTTT. Its protein is CAWSQGGNTIYF.

The rearrangement links TRBV2 to TRBJ2-7, with TRBD2 matching over 9 bases. CDR1 and CDR2 from the germline V gene are SNHLY and FYNNEI. V gave up 4 bases and J gave up 6 bases; unmatched junction bases: 7. This CDR3 is built from 14 residues. The CDR3 here is CASSGASGISEQYF. The CDR3 bases are TGTGCCAGCAGTGGGGCTAGCGGGATAAGCGAGCAGTACTTC.

The chain couples TRBV28 to TRBJ2-7, with 9 bases fitting TRBD2. The V and J ends lost 7 bases and 5 bases, in that order; junction bases with no gene match: 0. The length of the CDR3 is 11 residues. CDR1 MDHEN and CDR2 SYDVKM come from the germline V gene. The CDR3 region has the DNA TGTGCCAGCACTAGCGGGAACGAGCAGTACGTC. This codes for CASTSGNEQYV.

The chain uses TRBV5-5 and TRBJ1-5; perhaps TRBD1 as D (5 bases). Germline V CDR1 and CDR2: SGHKS, YYEKEE (reference sequence). V shed 5 bases and J shed 2 bases, with 14 bases lying between them. The CDR3 loop spans 15 amino acids. CDR3 residues: CASRQQGIGNQPQHF. CDR3 nucleotides: TGTGCCAGCAGGCAGCAGGGTATAGGCAATCAGCCCCAGCATTTT.

The chain recombines TRBV27 with TRBJ2-7; D is perhaps TRBD2 (6 bases). V dropped 6 bases and J dropped 3 bases, with 18 bases sitting between them. The germline V gene has CDR1 MNHEY and CDR2 SMNVEV (reference sequence). The CDR3 totals 15 residues. As DNA, the CDR3 is TGTGCCAGCAGGCCCCCCGGGACTCGATTCTACGAGCAGTACTTC. Residues: CASRPPGTRFYEQYF.

This clone has just one count. V and J are TRBV30 and TRBJ1-5; D is perhaps TRBD1 (5 bases). CDR3 length: 12 residues. From germline, CDR1 is GTSNPN and CDR2 SVGIG (reference sequence). Trimming stripped 3 bases from V and 7 bases from J, with 10 bases between. In nucleotides, the CDR3 is TGTGCCTGGAGCAATCAGGGACAGCCCCAGCATTTT. Encoded protein: CAWSNQGQPQHF.